This passage covers 24 T cell receptor beta chains from one sample sequenced in a study of T cell responses to AZD1222 COVID-19 vaccine. Repertoires were generated with immunoSEQ multiplex PCR, while TCRdb's copy carries only in-frame clones and drops some. This table has more than 100,000 clones, roughly 90% appearing once. Specimen: peripheral blood, collected 28 days after the second AZD1222 dose. These receptors all come from an adult who received the AZD1222 COVID-19 vaccine.

V gene TRBV7-9 combines with J gene TRBJ2-5; D gene ambiguous. CDR3 length equals 10 residues. Looked up from germline, CDR1 is SEHNR and CDR2 is FQNEAQ (reference sequence). Trimming took 3 bases from V and 5 from J, leaving 1 base between them. Written as DNA, the CDR3 is TGTGCCAGCAGCTTGGAGACCCAGTACTTC. Encoded protein: CASSLETQYF.

The chain recombines TRBV27 with TRBJ2-5; tentative D call: TRBD2 (7 bases). Trimming shortened V by 6 bases and J by 2 bases, and 19 bases separated the two germline ends. Germline CDR1 and CDR2: MNHEY and SMNVEV (reference sequence). The CDR3 consists of 16 residues. The CDR3 DNA reads TGTGCCAGCAGCAAATTGGGGGGGGCGCTTCAAGAGACCCAGTACTTC. Encoded protein: CASSKLGGALQETQYF.

The chain carries TRBV7-9 and TRBJ2-7, with a possible D match to TRBD2 (6 bases). CDR3 length: 14 residues. The germline gives CDR1 SEHNR, CDR2 FQNEAQ (reference sequence). V was clipped by 3 bases and J by 3 bases, with 12 bases between them. CDR3 sequence: CASSLGRGSYEQYF. The DNA for the CDR3 is TGTGCCAGCAGCTTGGGACGGGGGAGCTACGAGCAGTACTTC.

The chain has TRBV6-5 and TRBJ1-1; tentatively, D is TRBD1 (5 bases). The CDR3 is 16 amino acids. The germline V and J ends were trimmed by 0 bases and 0 bases, with 11 bases remaining between them. Germline V CDR1 and CDR2: MNHEY, SVGAGI. The CDR3 reads CASSYSRRGMNTEAFF. The CDR3 nucleotides are TGTGCCAGCAGTTACTCGAGAAGGGGTATGAACACTGAAGCTTTCTTT.

This chain links TRBV25-1 with TRBJ1-1, with D unclear. The CDR3 runs 14 residues. Trimming removed 8 bases from V and 1 base from J, with 14 bases in between. The germline gives CDR1 MGHDK, CDR2 SYGVNS. DNA for the CDR3: TGTGCCAGCCGAGCGTATATTGGGAACACTGAAGCTTTCTTT. The encoded protein is CASRAYIGNTEAFF.

The CDR3 region has the DNA TGTGCCAGCAGCCCAATCCCCGGACACGGGGGGGAGACCCAGTACTTC. Translated, it gives CASSPIPGHGGETQYF. The chain couples TRBV14 to TRBJ2-5; the match to TRBD2 covers 7 bases. The CDR3 runs to 16 residues. V shed 4 bases and J 5 bases; nucleotides not matched to a gene: 13. In germline, CDR1 is SGHDN, CDR2 FVKESK.

The rearrangement links TRBV9 to TRBJ1-3; 9 nucleotides match TRBD1. This CDR3 spans 19 amino acids. V gave up 0 bases and J gave up 6 bases; unmatched junction bases: 16. Per the germline V gene, CDR1 is SGDLS and CDR2 is YYNGEE. The chain's CDR3 is CASSVGGNNRGRFPNTIYF. Here the CDR3 DNA reads TGTGCCAGCAGCGTAGGGGGCAATAACAGGGGGCGCTTTCCAAACACCATATATTTT.

The V gene is TRBV2, the J gene TRBJ2-2, with 9 bases aligning to TRBD1. Trimming removed 6 bases from V and 2 bases from J; junction bases left unmatched: 16. The germline V gene has CDR1 SNHLY and CDR2 FYNNEI. The CDR3 has 19 residues. CDR3 DNA: TGTGCCAGCAGGCCCCAGGAGGGGACAGGGTATTCTAACACCGGGGAGCTGTTTTTT. It specifies CASRPQEGTGYSNTGELFF.

This clone was observed a single time. The V gene is TRBV7-8, the J gene TRBJ1-4, with TRBD1 as a possible D gene (5 bases). The CDR3 runs to 15 residues. Germline V gives CDR1 SGHVS, CDR2 FQNEAQ. Trimming pared 5 bases from V and 4 bases from J, leaving 14 bases between. For the CDR3, the DNA is TGTGCCAGCAGCCCAGCGGGGGGGAATAATGAAAAACTGTTTTTT. It translates to CASSPAGGNNEKLFF. The whole variable domain, filled in from reference TRBV7-8 and TRBJ1-4, reads GAGVSQSPRYKVAKRGQDVALRCDPISGHVSLFWYQQALGQGPEFLTYFQNEAQLDKSGLPSDRFFAERPEGSVSTLKIQRTQQEDSAVYLCASSPAGGNNEKLFFGSGTQLSVL.

The gene calls are TRBV7-8 and TRBJ2-5; D is undetermined. The CDR3 length is 14 residues. The germline CDR1 and CDR2 sequences are SGHVS and FQNEAQ. V lost 2 bases and J lost 1, with 8 bases in between. The CDR3 nucleotides read TGTGCCAGCAGCTTATCAAGGCCCCAAGAGACCCAGTACTTC. Translating it yields CASSLSRPQETQYF.

The chain links TRBV18 to TRBJ1-1; no clear D gene. V gave up 6 bases and J gave up 0 bases, with 8 bases separating them. CDR1 KGHSH and CDR2 LQKENI come from the germline V gene. This CDR3 contains 13 residues. The CDR3 coding sequence is TGTGCCAGCTCTTGGGTATTGAACACTGAAGCTTTCTTT. Encoded protein: CASSWVLNTEAFF.

Concerning this clone itself: One end of the junction varies from germline; a read error may be responsible. The chain joins TRBV7-7 to TRBJ1-2; D not resolved. Germline CDR1 SSHAT, CDR2 FNYEAQ (reference sequence). The length of the CDR3 is 15 residues. This CDR3 reads CASSPLLEIKNGYTF. CDR3 nucleotides: TGTGCTAGCAGCCCTCTTCTAGAGATTAAGAATGGCTACACCTTC.

The genes are TRBV7-2 and TRBJ2-3, with D unresolved. V lost 3 bases and J lost 6, with 10 bases in between. This CDR3 comprises 13 residues. The germline gives CDR1 SGHTA, CDR2 FQGNSA. The CDR3 DNA follows: TGTGCCAGCAGCTTTAGGAAATCGGATACGCAGTATTTT. As protein: CASSFRKSDTQYF.

This sequence joins TRBV27 and TRBJ2-2; TRBD2 is a possible D gene (5 bases). The CDR3 is 16 residues long. V dropped 5 bases and J dropped 1 base, with 14 bases sitting between them. Germline values: CDR1 MNHEY, CDR2 SMNVEV (reference sequence). The CDR3 coding sequence is TGTGCCAGCAGTCCTCGGGGAGCGGTGAACACCGGGGAGCTGTTTTTT. Its protein product is CASSPRGAVNTGELFF.

The chain carries TRBV6-2 or TRBV6-3 and TRBJ1-5, with D possibly TRBD1 on 6 matching bases. The germline V and J ends were trimmed by 6 bases and 1 base, with 13 bases remaining between them. Germline assignment: CDR1 MNHEY and CDR2 SVGEGT. CDR3 size: 15 residues. The CDR3 is CASSGAGTSNQPQHF. The CDR3 DNA reads TGTGCCAGCAGCGGGGCCGGGACAAGCAATCAGCCCCAGCATTTT.

This clone came up once. The chain uses TRBV5-1 and TRBJ1-6; possibly TRBD1 for D (5 bases). This CDR3 is built from 13 residues. Deletions cut 5 bases from V and 6 bases from J, with 9 bases between. Germline values: CDR1 SGHRS, CDR2 YFSETQ. The CDR3 region has the DNA TGCGCCAGCAGTTCGGGACGTAATTCACCCCTCCACTTT. Amino acids: CASSSGRNSPLHF.

The chain has TRBV6-6 and TRBJ2-5; D is unclear. Trimming left V 6 bases short and J 1 base short, with 15 bases between. The CDR3 has 15 residues. In germline, CDR1 is MNHNY, CDR2 SVGAGI (reference sequence). The CDR3 DNA reads as TGTGCCAGCAGCCCATTGATAGGGATCCAAGAGACCCAGTACTTC. Translating gives CASSPLIGIQETQYF.

This clone was detected only once. The genes are TRBV19 and TRBJ1-1, with TRBD1 matching over 7 bases. CDR1 and CDR2 (germline): LNHDA, SQIVND (reference sequence). The CDR3 extends over 13 amino acids. The junction had 1 base not matched to a gene; V was cut back by 5 bases and J by 1 base. Here the CDR3 reads CASSWDRNTEAFF. CDR3 nucleotides: TGTGCCAGTAGTTGGGACAGGAACACTGAAGCTTTCTTT. The entire variable domain, with the rest obtained from reference TRBV19 and TRBJ1-1, is as follows: DGGITQSPKYLFRKEGQNVTLSCEQNLNHDAMYWYRQDPGQGLRLIYYSQIVNDFQKGDIAEGYSVSREKKESFPLTVTSAQKNPTAFYLCASSWDRNTEAFFGQGTRLTVV.

This clone was recorded a few times. V is TRBV7-9 and J is TRBJ1-4; TRBD1 aligns across 11 bases. In germline, CDR1 is SEHNR, CDR2 FQNEAQ (reference sequence). The V gene end was trimmed by 4 bases and the J gene end by 11 bases; junction bases not matched to a gene: 9. This CDR3 is 15 amino acids long. CDR3 in DNA: TGTGCCAGCAGCTCCCCCGGGACAGGGGGATTGAAACTGTTTTTT. Translated, it gives CASSSPGTGGLKLFF.

Turning to this clone: At one of its ends the junction is not consistent with the germline gene, which may arise from a read error. The rearrangement links TRBV5-1 to TRBJ2-7; the match to TRBD2 covers 8 bases. The germline V gene encodes CDR1 SGHRS and CDR2 YFSETQ. The CDR3 contains 15 residues. The CDR3 sequence is CASRPLAVDSYGQYF. In nucleotides, the CDR3 is TGCGCCAGCAGACCACTAGCGGTTGACTCCTACGGGCAGTACTTC.

The chain has TRBV28 and TRBJ1-1; D may be TRBD1 (5 bases). Germline CDR1 and CDR2: MDHEN and SYDVKM. V lost 6 bases and J 4 bases, leaving 18 bases between the germline ends. The CDR3 has 15 residues. CDR3 bases: TGTGCCAGCAGCCAAATGCGAATGGGGGGCACTGAAGCTTTCTTT. Translated: CASSQMRMGGTEAFF.

The V and J genes are TRBV9 and TRBJ1-5; no clear D gene. V dropped 2 bases and J dropped 0 bases, with 6 bases sitting between them. The CDR3 contains 14 residues. The V gene's germline CDR1 is SGDLS and CDR2 YYNGEE. CDR3 in DNA: TGTGCCAGCAGCGTGATGTTTAGCAATCAGCCCCAGCATTTT. This gives the protein CASSVMFSNQPQHF.

The chain combines TRBV29-1 with TRBJ1-2; 8 nucleotides match TRBD1. In germline, CDR1 is SQVTM, CDR2 ANQGSEA. The CDR3 runs to 14 residues. With 0 bases clipped from V and 7 bases from J, the junction kept 7 bases outside the gene matches. This chain's CDR3 is CSVEDPGQEPGYTF. The CDR3 nucleotides are TGCAGCGTTGAAGATCCGGGACAGGAGCCTGGCTACACCTTC.

The genes are TRBV10-1 and TRBJ2-3, with D tentatively TRBD1 (5 bases). The germline V and J ends were trimmed by 4 bases and 5 bases, with 10 bases remaining between them. The CDR3 contains 13 residues. The germline CDR1 and CDR2 sequences are WNHNN and SYGVQD (reference sequence). CDR3 DNA sequence: TGCGCCAGCAGTGGGATTAGGGGAGATACGCAGTATTTT. Amino acid sequence: CASSGIRGDTQYF.